This T cell receptor (beta chain) was obtained from a study of regulatory T cells in long-lasting Graves disease. Time point noted: newly diagnosed GD, antithyroid drugs for less than 3 months. Scientists built the TCR library using RNA that was extracted from PBMCs. Note on this clonotype: This may stem from a read error, because a much larger clone lies one nucleotide away. This is likely a read error, given that the CDR3 carries no conserved phenylalanine or tryptophan at its end.

The CDR3 is 14 amino acids. Trimming stripped 4 bases from V and 2 bases from J, with 14 bases between. Germline V gives CDR1 DFQATT, CDR2 SNEGSKA (reference sequence). With iRepertoire HTBI primers and Arm-PCR of CDR3 regions, TCR beta libraries were built. Each CDR3 protein is one row after TCRdb ran MiXCR on the multiplex PCR reads. The sample consists of roughly 440,000 distinct CDR3 sequences, roughly 15% of them appearing once. Another study also made use of these data, one on T cells in Graves' hyperthyroidism and ophthalmopathy. From that study: Clinicians diagnosed patients from clinical symptoms, serum thyroxine and TRAb, thyroid ultrasound and orbital computed tomography.

This specimen was peripheral blood mononuclear cells (PBMCs), taken at new diagnosis, from a patient treated with antithyroid drugs. The receptor comes from a woman aged 18-29 years with Graves disease. The V and J genes are TRBV20-1 and TRBJ2-5; D unresolved. The CDR3: CSATERRVQETQYL. In nucleotides, the CDR3 is TGCAGTGCTACCGAGAGACGGGTACAAGAGACCCAGTACCTC.